This T cell receptor (beta chain) appears in the sequencing data of a study of T cell responses to AZD1222 COVID-19 vaccine. Deletions cut 5 bases from V and 5 bases from J, with 10 bases between. The CDR3 is made up of 13 amino acids. This clone appeared a single time. This table comes from immunoSEQ multiplex PCR, and its TCRdb copy is limited to in-frame clones, with some not included. The sample carries 70,000 or so clones, around 87% recorded once. The chain has TRBV12-3 or TRBV12-4 and TRBJ2-1; D gene uncertain. The sample consisted of peripheral blood, taken on day 0 of AZD1222 vaccination. This clonotype was obtained from an adult in good health. CDR3 DNA: TGTGCCAGCAGTCAAGGATGGAACAATGAGCAGTTCTTC. It codes for CASSQGWNNEQFF.